The subject of this entry is one TCR beta chain. What it binds is not known. This CDR3 comprises 16 residues. Germline loops: CDR1 MNHNS, CDR2 SASEGT. Trimming pared 2 bases from V and 3 bases from J, leaving 15 bases between. Produced via immunoSEQ multiplex PCR; TCRdb's table is partial and in-frame only. This table has 150,000 or so clones, over 90% appearing once. The sample originates from a study of cytomegalovirus exposure and HLA in healthy donors. Study-level points and caveats: Cytomegalovirus association was assigned to 170 or so TCR beta chains. Rare TCR sequences dominated, though some public TCRs recurred in many donors. Specific recognition of CMV antigens was confirmed in vitro for three chains (all CMV-associated).

This clonotype originated in a man in his late teens or twenties in good health and CMV-seropositive. Material for sequencing was PBMCs. The chain carries TRBV6-1 and TRBJ2-3; TRBD1 is a possible D gene (5 bases). CDR3 nucleotide sequence: TGTGCCAGCAGTGAATTACCAGGGTTAAGTACAGATACGCAGTATTTT. Translating gives CASSELPGLSTDTQYF.